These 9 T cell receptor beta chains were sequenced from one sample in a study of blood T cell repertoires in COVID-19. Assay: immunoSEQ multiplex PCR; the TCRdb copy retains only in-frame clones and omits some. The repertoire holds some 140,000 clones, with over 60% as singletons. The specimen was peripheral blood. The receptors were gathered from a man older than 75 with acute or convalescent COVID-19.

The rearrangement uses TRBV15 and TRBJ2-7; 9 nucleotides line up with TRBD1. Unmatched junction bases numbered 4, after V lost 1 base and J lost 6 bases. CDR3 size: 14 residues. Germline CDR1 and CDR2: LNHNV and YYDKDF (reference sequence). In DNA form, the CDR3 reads TGTGCCACCAGCAGAGGGACAGGGGTACCCGAGCAGTACTTC. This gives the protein CATSRGTGVPEQYF.

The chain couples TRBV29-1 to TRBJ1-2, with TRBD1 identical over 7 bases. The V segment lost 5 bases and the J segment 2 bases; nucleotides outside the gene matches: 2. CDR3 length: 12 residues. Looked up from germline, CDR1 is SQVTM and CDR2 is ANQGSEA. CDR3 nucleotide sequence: TGCAGCGTTTTGACAGGGAACTATGGCTACACCTTC. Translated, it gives CSVLTGNYGYTF. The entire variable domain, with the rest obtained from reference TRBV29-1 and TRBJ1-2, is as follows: SAVISQKPSRDICQRGTSLTIQCQVDSQVTMMFWYRQQPGQSLTLIATANQGSEATYESGFVIDKFPISRPNLTFSTLTVSNMSPEDSSIYLCSVLTGNYGYTFGSGTRLTVV.

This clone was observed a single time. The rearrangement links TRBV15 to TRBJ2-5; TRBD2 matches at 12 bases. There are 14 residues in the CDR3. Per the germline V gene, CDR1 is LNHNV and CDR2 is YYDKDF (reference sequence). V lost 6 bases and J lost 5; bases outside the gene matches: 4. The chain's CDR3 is CATRTSGGGETQYF. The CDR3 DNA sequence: TGTGCCACCAGGACTAGCGGGGGTGGGGAGACCCAGTACTTC.

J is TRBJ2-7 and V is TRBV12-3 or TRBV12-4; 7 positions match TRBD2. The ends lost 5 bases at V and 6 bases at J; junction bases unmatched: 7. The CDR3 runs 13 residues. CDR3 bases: TGTGCCAGCAGTCTCCGGACTAGTGGCGAGCAGTACTTC. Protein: CASSLRTSGEQYF.

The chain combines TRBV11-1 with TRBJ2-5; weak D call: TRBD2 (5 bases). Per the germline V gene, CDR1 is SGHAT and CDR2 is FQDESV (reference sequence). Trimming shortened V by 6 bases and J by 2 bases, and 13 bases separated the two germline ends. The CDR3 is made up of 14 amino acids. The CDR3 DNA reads TGTGCCAGCAGTTACAACCGCGGGCAAGAGACCCAGTACTTC. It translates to CASSYNRGQETQYF.

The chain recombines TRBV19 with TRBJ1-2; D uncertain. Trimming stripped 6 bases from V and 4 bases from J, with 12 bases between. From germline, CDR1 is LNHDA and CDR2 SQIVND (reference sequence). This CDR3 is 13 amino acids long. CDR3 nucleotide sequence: TGTGCCAGTAGGCGAAGTGAACTCTATGGCTACACCTTC. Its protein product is CASRRSELYGYTF.

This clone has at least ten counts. CDR3 residues: CASSLVRGDAEAFF. The CDR3 DNA reads TGTGCCAGCAGCTTAGTCCGCGGGGATGCTGAAGCTTTCTTT. The chain employs TRBV7-9 and TRBJ1-1; D is undetermined. CDR1 and CDR2 from the germline V gene are SEHNR and FQNEAQ (reference sequence). This CDR3 is 14 amino acids long. V dropped 1 base and J dropped 6 bases, with 12 bases sitting between them. The complete variable domain, with remaining parts taken from reference TRBV7-9 and TRBJ1-1, reads DTGVSQNPRHKITKRGQNVTFRCDPISEHNRLYWYRQTLGQGPEFLTYFQNEAQLEKSRLLSDRFSAERPKGSFSTLEIQRTEQGDSAMYLCASSLVRGDAEAFFGQGTRLTVV.

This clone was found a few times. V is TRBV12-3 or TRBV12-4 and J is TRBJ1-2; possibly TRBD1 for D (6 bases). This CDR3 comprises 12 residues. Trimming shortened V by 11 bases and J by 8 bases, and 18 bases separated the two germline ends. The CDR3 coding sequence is TGTGCCCCCCGGGGCGGGGGCGGGGGCTACACCTTC. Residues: CAPRGGGGGYTF.

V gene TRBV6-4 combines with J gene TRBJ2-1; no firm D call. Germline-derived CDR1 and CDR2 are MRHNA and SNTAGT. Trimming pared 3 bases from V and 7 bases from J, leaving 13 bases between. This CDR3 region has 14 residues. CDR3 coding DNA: TGTGCCAGCAGTGAAGTGTCTCTAGGTAATGAGCAGTTCTTC. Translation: CASSEVSLGNEQFF.